The 11 T cell receptor beta chains in this list originate from one sample, sequenced in a study of naive and memory T cell subsets. The beta constant-region primer was an equimolar mix of two oligonucleotides covering TRBC1 and TRBC2. One entry per CDR3 protein results from TCRdb running MiXCR on the UMI-ligation and nested PCR reads. This sample carries roughly 140,000 distinct CDR3 sequences, 17% of them seen once, and the ten largest clones take just over 0.14%. Specimen: naive CD4+ T cells from blood. These receptors all come from a human donor in good health.

This clonotype was counted between two and nine times. The chain uses TRBV28 and TRBJ2-5, with 11 bases fitting TRBD2. V shed 4 bases, J shed 0 bases, and the junction held 4 bases outside the gene matches. Germline CDR1 is MDHEN and CDR2 is SYDVKM. This CDR3 is built from 16 residues. The CDR3 is CASSYSGLADQETQYF. Written as DNA, the CDR3 is TGTGCCAGCAGTTACTCGGGACTAGCGGACCAAGAGACCCAGTACTTC.

This clonotype turned up a few times. The V gene is TRBV28, the J gene TRBJ1-1, with a possible D match to TRBD1 (5 bases). Trimming cost V 5 bases and J 0 bases, with 19 bases left between them. The CDR3 has 17 residues. Germline assignment: CDR1 MDHEN and CDR2 SYDVKM. CDR3 in amino acids: CASSPLPRQRMNTEAFF. DNA for the CDR3: TGTGCCAGCAGTCCCCTCCCCCGACAGCGGATGAACACTGAAGCTTTCTTT.

This clonotype was detected only a few times. The chain recombines TRBV12-3 or TRBV12-4 with TRBJ1-5; D is perhaps TRBD1 (6 bases). V lost 2 bases and J lost 2, with 13 bases in between. The CDR3 is made up of 16 amino acids. CDR3 sequence: CASSLTRGQGNQPQHF. DNA for the CDR3: TGTGCCAGCAGTTTAACCAGGGGACAAGGCAATCAGCCCCAGCATTTT.

This clonotype has a count of ten or more. J is TRBJ2-1 and V is TRBV5-1; 13 bases agree with TRBD2. V shed 3 bases and J 4 bases; nucleotides not matched to a gene: 4. CDR3 length: 16 residues. Germline V gene sequence: CDR1 SGHRS, CDR2 YFSETQ. As DNA, the CDR3 is TGCGCCAGCAGCTCCAGGACTAGCGGGAGTTACAATGAGCAGTTCTTC. Protein sequence: CASSSRTSGSYNEQFF.

The V gene is TRBV20-1, the J gene TRBJ2-1; D unclear. This CDR3 contains 14 residues. Germline CDR1 and CDR2: DFQATT and SNEGSKA (reference sequence). Trimming left V 5 bases short and J 2 bases short, with 13 bases between. This CDR3 reads CSAEWATPYNEQFF. CDR3 nucleotides: TGCAGTGCTGAGTGGGCTACCCCCTACAATGAGCAGTTCTTC.

This clonotype has more than one count but fewer than ten. The chain couples TRBV28 to TRBJ2-5; 7 nucleotides line up with TRBD2. The CDR3 consists of 14 residues. The junction had 2 bases not matched to a gene; V was cut back by 3 bases and J by 1 base. Germline CDR1 is MDHEN and CDR2 is SYDVKM. The CDR3 sequence is CASSLAGAQETQYF. The CDR3 DNA reads as TGTGCCAGCAGTTTGGCGGGAGCCCAAGAGACCCAGTACTTC. Full variable domain (outside the CDR3, taken from reference TRBV28 and TRBJ2-5): DVKVTQSSRYLVKRTGEKVFLECVQDMDHENMFWYRQDPGLGLRLIYFSYDVKMKEKGDIPEGYSVSREKKERFSLILESASTNQTSMYLCASSLAGAQETQYFGPGTRLLVL.

The CDR3 here is CASSTGRLVNEQFF. The CDR3 DNA sequence: TGTGCCAGCAGTACGGGGCGACTGGTCAATGAGCAGTTCTTC. The chain combines TRBV2 with TRBJ2-1; D possibly matches TRBD1 or TRBD2 (5 bases each). Trimming removed 5 bases from V and 6 bases from J, with 14 bases in between. CDR1 and CDR2 (germline): SNHLY, FYNNEI. This CDR3 is built from 14 residues. Variable domain in full (rest from reference TRBV2 and TRBJ2-1): EPEVTQTPSHQVTQMGQEVILRCVPISNHLYFYWYRQILGQKVEFLVSFYNNEISEKSEIFDDQFSVERPDGSNFTLKIRSTKLEDSAMYFCASSTGRLVNEQFFGPGTRLTVL.

The table lists this clonotype with a few counts. No DNA is shown, since the ends of the CDR3 on it are uncertain; the CDR3 is the one TCRdb lists. The V gene is TRBV5-6, the J gene TRBJ1-1. Germline V gene data show CDR1 as SGHDT and CDR2 as YYEEEE. Ends included, the CDR3 has 16 residues. The CDR3 region is CASSFISVTMNTEAFF.

The V and J genes are TRBV4-1 and TRBJ2-2; 8 bases are a match to TRBD2. The CDR3 consists of 15 residues. Germline CDR1 MGHRA, CDR2 YSYEKL. Trimming took 8 bases from V and 0 from J; bases not matched to a gene: 5. The CDR3 protein is CASGPGLANTGELFF. CDR3 sequence (DNA): TGCGCCAGCGGACCGGGACTAGCGAACACCGGGGAGCTGTTTTTT.

This clonotype was counted between two and nine times. The rearrangement uses TRBV5-4 and TRBJ2-2; D may be TRBD1 or TRBD2 (6 bases each). CDR1 and CDR2 (germline): SGHNT, YYREEE (reference sequence). Trimming took 0 bases from V and 3 from J, leaving 12 bases between them. The CDR3 spans 16 residues. CDR3 sequence: CASSLAEGGYTGELFF. The CDR3 nucleotides read TGTGCCAGCAGCTTGGCCGAGGGGGGTTACACCGGGGAGCTGTTTTTT. The full variable domain, in which reference TRBV5-4 and TRBJ2-2 provide the parts outside the CDR3, is ETGVTQSPTHLIKTRGQQVTLRCSSQSGHNTVSWYQQALGQGPQFIFQYYREEENGRGNFPPRFSGLQFPNYSSELNVNALELDDSALYLCASSLAEGGYTGELFFGEGSRLTVL.

The V call is TRBV11-3, the J call TRBJ2-1; perhaps TRBD2 as D (5 bases). This CDR3 has 14 amino acids. V lost 5 bases and J 2 bases, leaving 10 bases between the germline ends. Germline lookup yields CDR1 SGHNT and CDR2 YENEEA. The CDR3 loop reads CASSVSGAYNEQFF. CDR3 nucleotide sequence: TGTGCCAGCAGCGTAAGCGGAGCCTACAATGAGCAGTTCTTC.